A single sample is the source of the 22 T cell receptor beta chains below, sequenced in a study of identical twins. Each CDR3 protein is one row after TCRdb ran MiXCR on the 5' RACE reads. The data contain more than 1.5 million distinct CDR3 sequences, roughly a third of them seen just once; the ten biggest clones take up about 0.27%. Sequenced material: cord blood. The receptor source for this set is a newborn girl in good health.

The CDR3 is CAISGTGQINQPQHF. The CDR3 nucleotides read TGTGCCATCAGTGGTACGGGACAGATCAATCAGCCCCAGCATTTT. The chain combines TRBV10-3 with TRBJ1-5; 7 nucleotides match TRBD1. Unmatched junction bases numbered 6, after V lost 4 bases and J lost 3 bases. The CDR3 runs to 15 residues. Germline values: CDR1 ENHRY, CDR2 SYGVKD.

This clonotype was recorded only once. The CDR3 nucleotides are TGTGCCATCAGTGGCCGGGAGGGGATGAACACTGAAGCTTTCTTT. This encodes CAISGREGMNTEAFF. V is TRBV10-3 and J is TRBJ1-1; possible D gene TRBD1, 5 bases. The CDR3 runs to 15 residues. V was cut by 4 bases and J by 0 bases, with 12 bases left in between. Germline CDR1 is ENHRY and CDR2 is SYGVKD.

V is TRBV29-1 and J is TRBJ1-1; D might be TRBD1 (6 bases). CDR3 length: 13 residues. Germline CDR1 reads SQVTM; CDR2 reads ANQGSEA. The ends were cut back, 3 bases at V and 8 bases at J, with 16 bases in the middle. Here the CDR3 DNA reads TGCAGCGTTGATAGCCAGGGGCGCGGGGAAGCTTTCTTT. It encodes CSVDSQGRGEAFF.

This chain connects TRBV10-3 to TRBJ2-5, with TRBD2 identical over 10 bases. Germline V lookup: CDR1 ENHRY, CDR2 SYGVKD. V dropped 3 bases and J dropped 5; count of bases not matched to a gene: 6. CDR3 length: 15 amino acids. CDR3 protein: CAISDRLAGVETQYF. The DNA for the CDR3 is TGTGCCATCAGTGATCGGCTAGCGGGGGTCGAGACCCAGTACTTC.

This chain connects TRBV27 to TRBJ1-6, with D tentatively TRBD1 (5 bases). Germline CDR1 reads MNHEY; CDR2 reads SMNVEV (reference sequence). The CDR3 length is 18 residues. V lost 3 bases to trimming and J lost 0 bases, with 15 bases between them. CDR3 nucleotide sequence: TGTGCCAGCAGTTTCCGGCAGGGTCCAAGCTCCTATAATTCACCCCTCCACTTT. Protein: CASSFRQGPSSYNSPLHF.

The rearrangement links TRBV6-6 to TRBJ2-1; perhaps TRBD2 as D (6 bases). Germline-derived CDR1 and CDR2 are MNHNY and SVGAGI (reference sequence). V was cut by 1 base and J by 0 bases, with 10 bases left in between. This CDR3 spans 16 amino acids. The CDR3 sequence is CASSYLGGGSYNEQFF. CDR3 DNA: TGTGCCAGCAGTTACTTGGGGGGTGGCTCCTACAATGAGCAGTTCTTC.

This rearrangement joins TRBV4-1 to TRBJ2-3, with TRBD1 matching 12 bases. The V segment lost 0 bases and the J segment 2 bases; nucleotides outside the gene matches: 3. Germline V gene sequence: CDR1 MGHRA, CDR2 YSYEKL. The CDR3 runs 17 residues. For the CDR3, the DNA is TGCGCCAGCAGCCAAGAGACGGGACAGGGGGCCACAGATACGCAGTATTTT. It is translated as CASSQETGQGATDTQYF.

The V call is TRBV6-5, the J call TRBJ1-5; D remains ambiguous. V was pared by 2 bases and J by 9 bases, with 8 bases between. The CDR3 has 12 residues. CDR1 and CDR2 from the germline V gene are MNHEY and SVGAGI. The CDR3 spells CASSYKGGPQHF. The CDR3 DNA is TGTGCCAGCAGTTACAAGGGCGGGCCCCAGCATTTT.

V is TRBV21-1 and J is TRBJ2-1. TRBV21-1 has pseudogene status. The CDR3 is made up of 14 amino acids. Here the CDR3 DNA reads TGTGCCAGCCTCCGGACCCACCCCTACAATGAGCAGTTCTTC. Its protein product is CASLRTHPYNEQFF.

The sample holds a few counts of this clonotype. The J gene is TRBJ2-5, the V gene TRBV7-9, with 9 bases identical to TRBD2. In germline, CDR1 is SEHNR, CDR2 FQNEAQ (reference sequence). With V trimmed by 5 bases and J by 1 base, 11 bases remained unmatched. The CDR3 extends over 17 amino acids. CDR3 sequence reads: CASSLSRLAEIQETQYF. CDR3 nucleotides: TGTGCCAGCAGCCTATCAAGACTAGCGGAGATCCAAGAGACCCAGTACTTC.

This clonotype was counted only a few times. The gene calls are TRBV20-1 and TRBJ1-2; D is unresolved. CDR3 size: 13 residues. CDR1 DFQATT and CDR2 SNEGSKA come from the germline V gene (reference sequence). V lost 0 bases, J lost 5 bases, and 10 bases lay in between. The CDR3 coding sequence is TGCAGTGCTAGAGAGGCCAGTTCGTATGGCTACACCTTC. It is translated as CSAREASSYGYTF.

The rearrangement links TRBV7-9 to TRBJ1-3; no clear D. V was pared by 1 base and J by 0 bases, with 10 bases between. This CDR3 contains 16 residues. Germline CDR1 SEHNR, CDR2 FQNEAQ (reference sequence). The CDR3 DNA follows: TGTGCCAGCAGCTTAGGGGAAGTTTACTCTGGAAACACCATATATTTT. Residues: CASSLGEVYSGNTIYF. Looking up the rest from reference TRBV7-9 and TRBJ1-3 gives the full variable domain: DTGVSQNPRHKITKRGQNVTFRCDPISEHNRLYWYRQTLGQGPEFLTYFQNEAQLEKSRLLSDRFSAERPKGSFSTLEIQRTEQGDSAMYLCASSLGEVYSGNTIYFGEGSWLTVV.

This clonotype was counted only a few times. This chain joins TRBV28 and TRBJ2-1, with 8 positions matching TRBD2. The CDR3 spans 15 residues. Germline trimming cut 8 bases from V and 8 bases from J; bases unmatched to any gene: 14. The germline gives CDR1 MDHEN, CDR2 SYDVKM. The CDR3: CASRGGSGLGDEQFF. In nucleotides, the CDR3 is TGTGCCAGCCGCGGGGGGAGCGGACTAGGGGATGAGCAGTTCTTC.

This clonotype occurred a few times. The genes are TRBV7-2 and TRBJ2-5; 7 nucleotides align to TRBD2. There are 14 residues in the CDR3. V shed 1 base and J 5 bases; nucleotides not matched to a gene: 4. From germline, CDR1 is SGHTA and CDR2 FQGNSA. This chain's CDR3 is CASSLVGSGETQYF. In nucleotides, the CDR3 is TGTGCCAGCAGCTTAGTTGGTAGCGGGGAGACCCAGTACTTC.

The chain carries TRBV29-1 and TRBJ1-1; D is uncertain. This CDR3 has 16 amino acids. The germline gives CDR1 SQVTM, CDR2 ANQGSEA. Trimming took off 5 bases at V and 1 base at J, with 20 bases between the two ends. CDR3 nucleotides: TGCAGCGTTTATTCGGGGATTGGGTGGGGGAACACTGAAGCTTTCTTT. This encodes CSVYSGIGWGNTEAFF. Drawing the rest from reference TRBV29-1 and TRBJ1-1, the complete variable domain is SAVISQKPSRDICQRGTSLTIQCQVDSQVTMMFWYRQQPGQSLTLIATANQGSEATYESGFVIDKFPISRPNLTFSTLTVSNMSPEDSSIYLCSVYSGIGWGNTEAFFGQGTRLTVV.

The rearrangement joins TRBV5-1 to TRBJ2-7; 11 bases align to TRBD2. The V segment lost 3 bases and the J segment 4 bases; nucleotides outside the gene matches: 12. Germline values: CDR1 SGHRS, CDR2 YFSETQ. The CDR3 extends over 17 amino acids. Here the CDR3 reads CASSSLPGLAVRYEQYF. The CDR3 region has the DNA TGCGCCAGCAGCTCGTTACCGGGACTAGCGGTACGATACGAGCAGTACTTC.

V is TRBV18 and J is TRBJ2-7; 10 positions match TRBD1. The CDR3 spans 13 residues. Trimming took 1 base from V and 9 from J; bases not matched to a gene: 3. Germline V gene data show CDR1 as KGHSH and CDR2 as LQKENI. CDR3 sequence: CASSPRDRGRQYF. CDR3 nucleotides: TGTGCCAGCTCACCACGGGACAGGGGCCGGCAGTACTTC. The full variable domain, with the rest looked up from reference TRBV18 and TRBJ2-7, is NAGVMQNPRHLVRRRGQEARLRCSPMKGHSHVYWYRQLPEEGLKFMVYLQKENIIDESGMPKERFSAEFPKEGPSILRIQQVVRGDSAAYFCASSPRDRGRQYFGPGTRLTVT.

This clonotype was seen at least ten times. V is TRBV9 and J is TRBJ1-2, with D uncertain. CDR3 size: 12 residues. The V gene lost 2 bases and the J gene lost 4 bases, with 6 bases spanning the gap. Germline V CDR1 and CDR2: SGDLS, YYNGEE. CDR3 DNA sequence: TGTGCCAGCAGCGTGGGGTTCTATGGCTACACCTTC. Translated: CASSVGFYGYTF.

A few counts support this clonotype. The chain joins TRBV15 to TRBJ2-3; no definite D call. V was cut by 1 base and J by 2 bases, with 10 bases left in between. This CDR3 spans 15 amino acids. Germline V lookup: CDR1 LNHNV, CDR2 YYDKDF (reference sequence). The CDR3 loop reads CATSRAIEPTDTQYF. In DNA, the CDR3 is TGTGCCACCAGCAGAGCTATAGAACCCACAGATACGCAGTATTTT.

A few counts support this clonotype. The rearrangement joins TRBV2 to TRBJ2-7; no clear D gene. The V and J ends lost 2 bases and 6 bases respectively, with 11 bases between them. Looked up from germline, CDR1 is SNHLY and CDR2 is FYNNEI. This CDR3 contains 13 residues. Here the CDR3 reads CASSEQDKGEQYF. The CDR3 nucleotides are TGTGCCAGCAGTGAACAGGATAAAGGCGAGCAGTACTTC.

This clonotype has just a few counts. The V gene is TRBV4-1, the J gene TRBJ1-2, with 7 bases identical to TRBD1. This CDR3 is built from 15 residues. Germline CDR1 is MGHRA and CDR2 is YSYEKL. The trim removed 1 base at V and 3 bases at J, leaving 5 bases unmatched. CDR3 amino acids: CASSQAHRGHYGYTF. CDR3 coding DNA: TGCGCCAGCAGCCAAGCCCACAGGGGACACTATGGCTACACCTTC.

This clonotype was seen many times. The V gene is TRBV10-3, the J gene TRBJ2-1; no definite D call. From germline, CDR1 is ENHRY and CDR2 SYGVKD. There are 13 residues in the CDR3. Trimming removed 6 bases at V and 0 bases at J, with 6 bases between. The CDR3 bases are TGTGCCATCAGCCCTAGCTCCTACAATGAGCAGTTCTTC. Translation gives CAISPSSYNEQFF.